The source of this T cell receptor beta chain is a study of cytomegalovirus exposure and HLA in healthy donors. General study findings and limits: In a later analysis, CMV-associated beta chains were mostly HLA-associated, it appeared.

Of note for this clone: Its cognate antigen is unknown.

Though nominally healthy at sampling, donors likely had unrecorded immune exposures. Trimming cost V 4 bases and J 2 bases; bases outside gene matches: 10. Germline CDR1 and CDR2: SQVTM and ANQGSEA. The CDR3 extends over 15 amino acids. A multiplex PCR was run with 60 Vbeta primers and 13 Jbeta primers. The table came from immunoSEQ multiplex PCR; TCRdb's copy has only in-frame clones and leaves some out. The sample records about 82,000 clones, more than 60% being singletons. The genes are TRBV29-1 and TRBJ2-7; 8 positions agree with TRBD2. The origin of this receptor is a male donor in good health and CMV-seropositive. The sample consisted of PBMCs. CDR3 in amino acids: CSVVGRGGRAYEQYF. The CDR3 DNA reads as TGCAGCGTTGTAGGCCGGGGGGGCAGAGCCTACGAGCAGTACTTC.